The 6 T cell receptor beta chains below were found in one sample sequenced in a study of blood T cells in healthy people across ages. Together with a sample-barcoded 5' primer, a J-beta primer mix was included in a second PCR lasting about 7 to 11 cycles. TCRdb re-derived calls from the 5' RACE reads in MiXCR, one entry per CDR3 protein. The table has some 900,000 distinct CDR3 sequences, about 44% seen once; the top ten hold roughly 13%. Input material: blood. The receptors come from a man aged 25-45 years in good health.

The J gene is TRBJ2-7, the V gene TRBV29-1, with 8 positions matching TRBD1. V lost 5 bases to trimming and J lost 1 base; unmatched junction nucleotides: 4. The CDR3 is made up of 13 amino acids. The V gene's germline CDR1 is SQVTM and CDR2 ANQGSEA. This chain's CDR3 is CSVLTGASYEQYF. The CDR3 bases are TGCAGCGTTCTGACAGGGGCTTCCTACGAGCAGTACTTC.

In its sample, this clonotype was seen a few times. The chain joins TRBV10-3 to TRBJ2-3; D gene unclear. In germline, CDR1 is ENHRY, CDR2 SYGVKD. Trimming removed 4 bases at V and 0 bases at J, with 11 bases between. The CDR3 sequence is 15 residues long. The CDR3 bases are TGTGCCATCAGTGTTCGGACGTTAAGCACAGATACGCAGTATTTT. It translates to CAISVRTLSTDTQYF.

This clonotype has only a few counts. J is TRBJ1-5 and V is TRBV12-3 or TRBV12-4; D gene ambiguous. The CDR3 runs 16 residues. The ends were cut back, 3 bases at V and 2 bases at J, with 14 bases in the middle. The chain's CDR3 is CASSFEVGRGNQPQHF. CDR3 DNA: TGTGCCAGCAGTTTTGAGGTAGGCCGGGGCAATCAGCCCCAGCATTTT.

The V call is TRBV3-1, the J call TRBJ1-2, with a possible D match to TRBD1 (5 bases). The ends were cut back, 0 bases at V and 2 bases at J, with 13 bases in the middle. The CDR3 is 16 residues long. Per germline, CDR1 LGHDT and CDR2 YNNKEL (reference sequence). Here the CDR3 reads CASSQEGATKNYGYTF. Written as DNA, the CDR3 is TGTGCCAGCAGCCAAGAAGGGGCTACGAAAAACTATGGCTACACCTTC.

J is TRBJ1-2 and V is TRBV7-3; 7 bases are shared with TRBD1. The CDR3 loop spans 15 amino acids. The ends lost 5 bases at V and 2 bases at J; junction bases unmatched: 8. CDR1 SGHTA and CDR2 FQGTGA come from the germline V gene. The CDR3 here is CASSDKKTGNYGYTF. DNA of the CDR3: TGTGCCAGCAGCGATAAAAAGACAGGGAACTATGGCTACACCTTC.

The gene calls are TRBV6-2 or TRBV6-3 and TRBJ2-7; a possible D gene is TRBD1 (5 bases). This CDR3 is built from 11 residues. Germline V gene lookup returns CDR1 MNHEY and CDR2 SVGEGT. V lost 4 bases and J lost 9, with 10 bases in between. The CDR3 is CASSSRVGQYF. Here the CDR3 DNA reads TGTGCCAGCAGTTCCAGGGTTGGGCAGTACTTC.